One sample yielded the 27 T cell receptor beta chains listed below, sequenced in a study of early T cells in non-severe SARS-CoV-2 infection. MiXCR, applied by TCRdb to the 5' RACE reads, yields one record per CDR3 protein. The sample consists of fewer than 80,000 distinct CDR3 sequences, roughly 13% of them appearing once. The sequenced sample was whole blood. These receptors were taken from an adult who was a healthcare worker with PCR-confirmed SARS-CoV-2 infection or an uninfected control (not recorded which).

The V gene is TRBV5-1, the J gene TRBJ1-2; the D gene is possibly TRBD1 (5 bases). V dropped 0 bases and J dropped 4 bases, with 13 bases sitting between them. This CDR3 is built from 15 residues. Germline values: CDR1 SGHRS, CDR2 YFSETQ. In DNA, the CDR3 is TGCGCCAGCAGCTTGGGGAGGGGCCCTACCTATGGCTACACCTTC. It translates to CASSLGRGPTYGYTF.

This clonotype showed up just a few times. The chain couples TRBV3-1 to TRBJ2-7; no firm D call. V was cut by 1 base and J by 6 bases, with 7 bases left in between. The length of the CDR3 is 12 residues. Germline lookup yields CDR1 LGHDT and CDR2 YNNKEL (reference sequence). CDR3: CASSQVGSEQYF. DNA of the CDR3: TGTGCCAGCAGCCAAGTGGGAAGCGAGCAGTACTTC.

Worth noting for this clonotype: Mismatch with germline at one junction end may stem from a read error. The V gene is TRBV29-1, the J gene TRBJ2-1; 7 bases map to TRBD2. This CDR3 comprises 14 residues. Germline CDR1 is SQVTM and CDR2 is ANQGSEA. DNA of the CDR3: TGCTGCGTTGATAAAAGACTAGCTTTGAATGAGCAGTTCTTC. It codes for CCVDKRLALNEQFF.

This clonotype has ten or more counts. The rearrangement joins TRBV6-5 to TRBJ1-6, with 12 positions matching TRBD1. The ends lost 0 bases at V and 7 bases at J; junction bases unmatched: 7. Per the germline V gene, CDR1 is MNHEY and CDR2 is SVGAGI. The CDR3 is made up of 18 amino acids. The CDR3 DNA reads TGTGCCAGCAGTTACTCGATTTCGGGGACAGGGGGCAATTCACCCCTCCACTTT. Its protein is CASSYSISGTGGNSPLHF.

In this sample, this clonotype turned up a few times. V usage is TRBV20-1 and J usage is TRBJ2-4, with D possibly being TRBD1 (6 bases). Deletions cut 3 bases from V and 2 bases from J, with 17 bases between. The CDR3 totals 16 residues. Germline loops: CDR1 DFQATT, CDR2 SNEGSKA (reference sequence). The CDR3 nucleotides are TGCAGTGCTAGGGAACAGGGCAGTGTAACCAAAAACATTCAGTACTTC. It specifies CSAREQGSVTKNIQYF.

The J gene is TRBJ2-1, the V gene TRBV11-2; possibly TRBD1 for D (5 bases). This CDR3 contains 15 residues. Germline V gene sequence: CDR1 SGHAT, CDR2 FQNNGV. V was pared by 0 bases and J by 7 bases, with 13 bases between. CDR3 sequence reads: CASSLEAGQVNEQFF. In nucleotides, the CDR3 is TGTGCCAGCAGCTTAGAGGCAGGGCAAGTGAATGAGCAGTTCTTC.

The chain combines TRBV20-1 with TRBJ2-1; maybe TRBD1 (6 bases). Germline V gene lookup returns CDR1 DFQATT and CDR2 SNEGSKA (reference sequence). This CDR3 is 13 amino acids long. Between the trimmed V and J ends, which lost 1 base and 4 bases, there was a span of 8 bases. The CDR3 spells CSARGRGYNEQFF. The CDR3 DNA sequence: TGCAGTGCTAGAGGTAGGGGGTACAATGAGCAGTTCTTC.

A few counts support this clonotype. The chain joins TRBV10-3 to TRBJ2-2; 8 nucleotides align to TRBD2. Germline assignment: CDR1 ENHRY and CDR2 SYGVKD. The CDR3 extends over 14 amino acids. V lost 10 bases, J lost 2 bases, and 6 bases stayed unmatched. The CDR3 protein is CATLSGVNTGELFF. In DNA form, the CDR3 reads TGTGCCACCCTTAGCGGGGTAAACACCGGGGAGCTGTTTTTT.

V usage is TRBV7-9 and J usage is TRBJ2-3; possible D gene TRBD2, 5 bases. Trimming stripped 3 bases from V and 6 bases from J, with 13 bases between. Germline lookup yields CDR1 SEHNR and CDR2 FQNEAQ (reference sequence). The CDR3 extends over 14 amino acids. The CDR3 DNA reads as TGTGCCAGCAGCTTTGGGCCCGGCGGGGATACGCAGTATTTT. Protein sequence: CASSFGPGGDTQYF. Together with reference TRBV7-9 and TRBJ2-3, the CDR3 gives the full variable domain: DTGVSQNPRHKITKRGQNVTFRCDPISEHNRLYWYRQTLGQGPEFLTYFQNEAQLEKSRLLSDRFSAERPKGSFSTLEIQRTEQGDSAMYLCASSFGPGGDTQYFGPGTRLTVL.

This clonotype came up many times. The V gene is TRBV5-1, the J gene TRBJ1-1, with TRBD1 matching 9 bases. The CDR3 runs to 13 residues. Germline CDR1 and CDR2: SGHRS and YFSETQ. V was pared by 5 bases and J by 5 bases, with 4 bases of the junction left unmatched. The CDR3 loop reads CASSGTGRTEAFF. The CDR3 region has the DNA TGCGCCAGCAGTGGGACAGGGCGGACTGAAGCTTTCTTT.

This clonotype appeared many times. V and J are TRBV18 and TRBJ2-7; 9 bases are a match to TRBD1. Germline V gene sequence: CDR1 KGHSH, CDR2 LQKENI. The CDR3 length is 14 residues. The V segment lost 3 bases and the J segment 6 bases; nucleotides outside the gene matches: 6. The CDR3 protein is CASSPSGTGSEQYF. In nucleotides, the CDR3 is TGTGCCAGCTCACCTTCCGGGACAGGGAGCGAGCAGTACTTC.

This clonotype was counted at least ten times. The chain employs TRBV9 and TRBJ2-7; a possible D gene is TRBD1 (6 bases). The germline CDR1 and CDR2 sequences are SGDLS and YYNGEE. Trimming cost V 3 bases and J 7 bases, with 20 bases left between them. CDR3 length: 15 amino acids. CDR3 nucleotide sequence: TGTGCCAGCAGCGATCAAGGACAGCCGAGAATTGAGCAGTACTTC. Translated, it gives CASSDQGQPRIEQYF.

V is TRBV29-1 and J is TRBJ2-3; D ambiguous. The CDR3 has 13 residues. The V end lost 2 bases, the J end lost 2 bases, and 8 bases lay between the germline ends. Germline V gene data show CDR1 as SQVTM and CDR2 as ANQGSEA. The CDR3 nucleotides read TGCAGCGTTGAACTCCCGCTCACAGATACGCAGTATTTT. Protein sequence: CSVELPLTDTQYF.

This clonotype was detected only a few times. This sequence joins TRBV20-1 and TRBJ1-6, with unresolved D. This CDR3 contains 15 residues. Trimming cost V 5 bases and J 8 bases, with 19 bases left between them. CDR1 and CDR2 (germline): DFQATT, SNEGSKA (reference sequence). DNA of the CDR3: TGCAGTGCTCCAAAAGCGGGAGCGGAGGATTCACCCCTCCACTTT. Encoded protein: CSAPKAGAEDSPLHF.

There are many counts of this clonotype. The rearrangement links TRBV4-2 to TRBJ1-6, with a tentative D call TRBD1 (5 bases). Germline CDR1 is LGHNA and CDR2 is YNFKEQ. V was pared by 3 bases and J by 10 bases, with 13 bases between. The CDR3 is made up of 14 amino acids. The CDR3 loop reads CASSQGVAESPLHF. In DNA form, the CDR3 reads TGTGCCAGCAGCCAGGGGGTCGCGGAATCACCCCTCCACTTT.

This clonotype was seen more than once but under ten times. The J gene is TRBJ2-7, the V gene TRBV29-1; D is undetermined. V shed 4 bases and J shed 3 bases, with 16 bases lying between them. Germline assignment: CDR1 SQVTM and CDR2 ANQGSEA. The CDR3 totals 14 residues. The CDR3 sequence: CSVVSSVVFYEQYF. Written as DNA, the CDR3 is TGCAGCGTTGTATCGTCAGTGGTTTTCTACGAGCAGTACTTC.

As regards this clonotype: This sequence may be a read error, since a much larger clone differs from it by one base. The chain joins TRBV5-1 to TRBJ2-7; 13 nucleotides match TRBD2. V was clipped by 4 bases and J by 1 base; unmatched bases: 2. The germline gives CDR1 SGHRS, CDR2 YFSETQ. The CDR3 contains 15 residues. Here the CDR3 DNA reads TGCGCCAGCAGCATGACTAGCGGGAGGTCCTACGAGCAGTACTTC. It codes for CASSMTSGRSYEQYF. Filled out from reference TRBV5-1 and TRBJ2-7, the complete variable domain reads KAGVTQTPRYLIKTRGQQVTLSCSPISGHRSVSWYQQTPGQGLQFLFEYFSETQRNKGNFPGRFSGRQFSNSRSEMNVSTLELGDSALYLCASSMTSGRSYEQYFGPGTRLTVT.

This clonotype was counted many times. This sequence joins TRBV29-1 and TRBJ1-1; the match to TRBD1 covers 11 bases. The length of the CDR3 is 15 residues. Germline CDR1 and CDR2: SQVTM and ANQGSEA. J lost 5 bases, V lost 1 base, and 6 bases had no gene match. The CDR3 loop reads CSVEGGQGARTEAFF. DNA for the CDR3: TGCAGCGTTGAAGGCGGACAGGGGGCGCGTACTGAAGCTTTCTTT.

The CDR3: CAIPLGTGELFF. CDR3 DNA sequence: TGTGCCATCCCCCTCGGTACCGGGGAGCTGTTTTTT. The chain recombines TRBV7-9 with TRBJ2-2, with D unresolved. Per the germline V gene, CDR1 is SEHNR and CDR2 is FQNEAQ (reference sequence). The V end was cut by 10 bases, the J end by 5 bases, with 11 bases between. CDR3 length equals 12 residues.

This clonotype was found a few times. The chain carries TRBV25-1 and TRBJ1-1; D is possibly TRBD1 (5 bases). V lost 2 bases and J 4 bases, leaving 8 bases between the germline ends. Per germline, CDR1 MGHDK and CDR2 SYGVNS. The CDR3 is made up of 13 amino acids. DNA for the CDR3: TGTGCCAGCAGTGAACAGGGTGGCACTGAAGCTTTCTTT. This sequence encodes CASSEQGGTEAFF.

This clonotype has only a few counts. The V and J genes are TRBV7-8 and TRBJ2-1; 7 nucleotides line up with TRBD1. The CDR3 loop spans 15 amino acids. V dropped 3 bases and J dropped 6; count of bases not matched to a gene: 8. Germline lookup yields CDR1 SGHVS and CDR2 FQNEAQ. The DNA of the CDR3 is TGTGCCAGCAGCTTTCGACAGGGACCGTCCAATGAGCAGTTCTTC. It is translated as CASSFRQGPSNEQFF.

In this sample, this clonotype turned up many times. The chain joins TRBV5-1 to TRBJ1-2; 10 positions match TRBD1. This CDR3 region has 14 residues. Germline values: CDR1 SGHRS, CDR2 YFSETQ. The trim removed 3 bases at V and 6 bases at J, leaving 5 bases unmatched. The CDR3 sequence: CASSSGQGYHGYTF. The CDR3 nucleotides read TGCGCCAGCAGCTCGGGACAGGGGTATCATGGCTACACCTTC.

In this sample, this clonotype turned up many times. This sequence joins TRBV19 and TRBJ2-4, with D possibly TRBD1 on 6 matching bases. The CDR3 has 15 residues. Looked up from germline, CDR1 is LNHDA and CDR2 is SQIVND (reference sequence). Trimming took 6 bases from V and 0 from J, leaving 12 bases between them. CDR3 protein: CASRDRTLAKNIQYF. In nucleotides, the CDR3 is TGTGCCAGTAGGGACAGAACTTTAGCCAAAAACATTCAGTACTTC.

This clonotype showed up many times. The chain combines TRBV4-1 with TRBJ1-2; D remains unclear. The CDR3 spans 14 residues. The germline V and J ends were trimmed by 7 bases and 0 bases, with 12 bases remaining between them. Germline V gives CDR1 MGHRA, CDR2 YSYEKL. The CDR3 DNA follows: TGCGCCAGCACACTTCCCGGAGCTAACTATGGCTACACCTTC. Its translation is CASTLPGANYGYTF.

The chain joins TRBV29-1 to TRBJ2-1; a weak D match, TRBD2 (5 bases). Trimming took 7 bases from V and 5 from J, leaving 9 bases between them. Germline V gene lookup returns CDR1 SQVTM and CDR2 ANQGSEA. The CDR3 sequence is 11 residues long. The CDR3 nucleotides are TGCAGCGCGGGAAATAACAATGAGCAGTTCTTC. Translation: CSAGNNNEQFF.

The sample holds many counts of this clonotype. The chain is built from TRBV12-3 or TRBV12-4 and TRBJ1-6; no reliable D call. The CDR3 contains 14 residues. V was clipped by 3 bases and J by 7 bases, with 10 bases between them. CDR3 sequence: CASSLNVGNSPLHF. CDR3 coding DNA: TGTGCCAGCAGTTTGAATGTGGGGAATTCACCCCTCCACTTT.

This clonotype was found once. A single base separates this from a much larger clone, so it may be a read error. The V call is TRBV13, the J call TRBJ1-6, with no clear D. This CDR3 region has 14 residues. Germline lookup yields CDR1 PRHDT and CDR2 FYEKMQ (reference sequence). CDR3 in amino acids: CANSLRTANSPLHF. CDR3 nucleotide sequence: TGTGCCAACAGCCTCCGGACGGCGAATTCACCCCTCCACTTT.